The present T cell receptor beta chain was sequenced within a study of CD8 T cells in ankylosing spondylitis. Libraries for TCR beta were made by quantitative 5'-RACE with molecular barcodes. TCRdb fed the 5' RACE reads into MiXCR, producing one record per CDR3 protein. The sample consists of roughly 470,000 distinct CDR3 sequences, 26% of them appearing once. General study points: The study looked at matched synovial fluid samples from ankylosing spondylitis patients. Disease-linked clones were reported to be significantly enriched there. A motif of eight or nine highly homologous TCR beta variants was seen as apparently characteristic of ankylosing spondylitis blood.

As regards this clonotype: Antigen unknown.

The germline gives CDR1 SGHTA, CDR2 FQGNSA. V was shortened by 4 bases and J by 9 bases, with 14 bases between the two germline ends. This CDR3 comprises 13 residues. Sequencing was carried out using blood, either unsorted or a sorted T cell fraction (not recorded which). The TCR was taken from a male donor with ankylosing spondylitis. The chain couples TRBV7-2 to TRBJ2-3; a possible D gene is TRBD1 (5 bases). CDR3 sequence (DNA): TGTGCCAGCAGCTCCCGAAGCCAGGGAACGCAGTATTTT. This translates into CASSSRSQGTQYF.